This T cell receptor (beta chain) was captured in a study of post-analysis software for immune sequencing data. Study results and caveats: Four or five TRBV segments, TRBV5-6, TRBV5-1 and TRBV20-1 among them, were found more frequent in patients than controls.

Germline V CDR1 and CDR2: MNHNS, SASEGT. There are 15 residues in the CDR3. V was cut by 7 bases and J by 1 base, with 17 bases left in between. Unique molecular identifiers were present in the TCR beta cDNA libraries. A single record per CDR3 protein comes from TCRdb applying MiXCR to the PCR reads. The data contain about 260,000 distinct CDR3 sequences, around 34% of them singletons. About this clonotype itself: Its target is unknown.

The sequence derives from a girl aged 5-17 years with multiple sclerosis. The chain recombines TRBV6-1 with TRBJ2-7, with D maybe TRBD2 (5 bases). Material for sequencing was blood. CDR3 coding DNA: TGTGCCAGCAAACAAGGCGGGCCAGCGTCCTACGAGCAGTACTTC. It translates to CASKQGGPASYEQYF.